The sequence of this T cell receptor (beta chain) was determined in a study of patients and donors after allogeneic stem cell transplantation. This clonotype was recorded many times. Each CDR3 protein is one row after TCRdb ran MiXCR on the RT-PCR reads. Of tens of thousands of distinct CDR3 sequences listed, 4.5% to 5% are singletons. The clonotype comes from a human donor who was either an allogeneic HSCT recipient or a stem cell or donor lymphocyte infusion donor (not recorded which). It is not recorded whose cells these are; they may come from a transplant donor. The sample was blood, either unsorted or a sorted T cell fraction (not recorded which).

The DNA for the CDR3 is TGTGCCAGCAGCTTAATGGGACAGTCCACTGAAGCTTTCTTT. Translating it yields CASSLMGQSTEAFF. The chain joins TRBV7-9 to TRBJ1-1, with 7 positions matching TRBD1. Germline CDR1 is SEHNR and CDR2 is FQNEAQ (reference sequence). The V gene end was trimmed by 2 bases and the J gene end by 4 bases; junction bases not matched to a gene: 4. This CDR3 comprises 14 residues.